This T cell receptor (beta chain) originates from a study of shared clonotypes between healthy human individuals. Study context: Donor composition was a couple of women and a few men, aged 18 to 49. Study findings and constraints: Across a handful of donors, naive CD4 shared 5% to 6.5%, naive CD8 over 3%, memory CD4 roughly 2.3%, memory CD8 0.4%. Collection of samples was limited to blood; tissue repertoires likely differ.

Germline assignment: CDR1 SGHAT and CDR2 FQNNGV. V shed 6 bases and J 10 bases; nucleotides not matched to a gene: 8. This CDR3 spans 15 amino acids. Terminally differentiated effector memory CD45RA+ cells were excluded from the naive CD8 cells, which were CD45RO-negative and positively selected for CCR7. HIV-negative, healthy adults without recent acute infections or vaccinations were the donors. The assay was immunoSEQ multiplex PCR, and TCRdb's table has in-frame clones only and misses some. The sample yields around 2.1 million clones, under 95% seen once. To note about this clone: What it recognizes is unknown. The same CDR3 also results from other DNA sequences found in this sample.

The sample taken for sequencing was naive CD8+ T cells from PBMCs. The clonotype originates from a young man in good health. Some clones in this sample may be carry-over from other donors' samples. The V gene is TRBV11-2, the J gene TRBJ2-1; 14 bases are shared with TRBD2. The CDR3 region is CASSPGLAGGGEQFF. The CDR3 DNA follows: TGTGCCAGCAGTCCAGGACTAGCGGGAGGTGGGGAGCAGTTCTTC.